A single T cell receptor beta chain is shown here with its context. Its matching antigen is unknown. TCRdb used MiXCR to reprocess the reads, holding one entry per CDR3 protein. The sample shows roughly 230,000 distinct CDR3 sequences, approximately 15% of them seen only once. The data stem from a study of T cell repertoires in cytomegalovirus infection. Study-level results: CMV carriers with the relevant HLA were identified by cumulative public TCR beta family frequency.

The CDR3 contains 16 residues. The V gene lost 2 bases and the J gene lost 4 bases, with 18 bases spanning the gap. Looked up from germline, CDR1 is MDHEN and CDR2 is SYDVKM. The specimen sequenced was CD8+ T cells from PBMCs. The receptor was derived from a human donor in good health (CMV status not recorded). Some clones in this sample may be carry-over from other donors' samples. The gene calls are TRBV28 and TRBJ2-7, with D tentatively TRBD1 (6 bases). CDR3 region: CASSLAGVPLQYEQYF. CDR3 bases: TGTGCCAGCAGTTTAGCAGGGGTCCCCCTCCAATACGAGCAGTACTTC.